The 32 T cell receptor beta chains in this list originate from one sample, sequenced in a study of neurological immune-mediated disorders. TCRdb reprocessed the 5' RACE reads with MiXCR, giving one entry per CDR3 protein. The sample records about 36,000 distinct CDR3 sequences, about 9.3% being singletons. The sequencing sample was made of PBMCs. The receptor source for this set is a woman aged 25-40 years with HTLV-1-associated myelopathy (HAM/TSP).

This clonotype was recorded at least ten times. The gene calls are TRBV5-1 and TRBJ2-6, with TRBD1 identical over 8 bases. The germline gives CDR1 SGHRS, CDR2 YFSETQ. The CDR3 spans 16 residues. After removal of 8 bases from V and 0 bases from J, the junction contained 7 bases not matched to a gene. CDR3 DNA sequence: TGCGCCAGACCTGGACAGGGAGGCTCTGGGGCCAACGTCCTGACTTTC. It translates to CARPGQGGSGANVLTF.

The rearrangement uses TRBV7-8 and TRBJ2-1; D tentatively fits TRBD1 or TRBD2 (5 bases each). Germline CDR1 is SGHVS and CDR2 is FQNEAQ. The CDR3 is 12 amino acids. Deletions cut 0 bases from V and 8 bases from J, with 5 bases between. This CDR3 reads CASSLAGHEQFF. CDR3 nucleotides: TGTGCCAGCAGCTTAGCGGGACATGAGCAGTTCTTC.

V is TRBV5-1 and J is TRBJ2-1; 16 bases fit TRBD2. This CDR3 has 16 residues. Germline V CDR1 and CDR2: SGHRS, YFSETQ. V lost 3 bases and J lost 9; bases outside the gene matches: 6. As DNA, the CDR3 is TGCGCCAGCAGCTCCGGGACTAGCGGGGGGGCCGTTGAGCAGTTCTTC. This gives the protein CASSSGTSGGAVEQFF.

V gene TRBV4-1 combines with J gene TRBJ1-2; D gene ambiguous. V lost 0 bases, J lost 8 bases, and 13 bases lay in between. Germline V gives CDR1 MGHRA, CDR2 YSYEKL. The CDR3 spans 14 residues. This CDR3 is CASSQEAEVVGYTF. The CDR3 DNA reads TGCGCCAGCAGCCAAGAGGCAGAAGTAGTAGGCTACACCTTC.

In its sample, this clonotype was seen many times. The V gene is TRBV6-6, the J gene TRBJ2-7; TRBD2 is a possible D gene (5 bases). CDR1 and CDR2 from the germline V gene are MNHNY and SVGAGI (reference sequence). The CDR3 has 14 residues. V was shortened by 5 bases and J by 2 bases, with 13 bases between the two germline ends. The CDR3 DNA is TGTGCCAGCAGTCGAGGGTCGGATACCTACGAGCAGTACTTC. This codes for CASSRGSDTYEQYF.

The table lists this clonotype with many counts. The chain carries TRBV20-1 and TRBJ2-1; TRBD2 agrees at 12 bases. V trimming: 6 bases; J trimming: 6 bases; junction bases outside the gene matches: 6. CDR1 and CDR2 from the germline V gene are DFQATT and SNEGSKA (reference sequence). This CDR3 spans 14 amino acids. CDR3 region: CSAPPSGGANEQFF. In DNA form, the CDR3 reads TGCAGTGCCCCGCCTAGCGGGGGGGCCAATGAGCAGTTCTTC.

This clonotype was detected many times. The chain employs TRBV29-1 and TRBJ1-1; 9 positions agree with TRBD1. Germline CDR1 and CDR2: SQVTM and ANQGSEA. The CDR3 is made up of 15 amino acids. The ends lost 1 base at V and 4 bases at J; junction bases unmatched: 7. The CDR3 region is CSVEGIQGARTEAFF. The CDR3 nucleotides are TGCAGCGTTGAAGGGATACAGGGGGCGCGCACTGAAGCTTTCTTT.

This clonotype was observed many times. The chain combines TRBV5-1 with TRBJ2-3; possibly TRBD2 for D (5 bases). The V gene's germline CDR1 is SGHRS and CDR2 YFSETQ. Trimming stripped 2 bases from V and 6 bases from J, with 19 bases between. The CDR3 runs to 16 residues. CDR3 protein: CASSFRSRGVVDTQYF. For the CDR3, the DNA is TGCGCCAGCAGCTTCCGAAGCCGGGGAGTGGTTGATACGCAGTATTTT.

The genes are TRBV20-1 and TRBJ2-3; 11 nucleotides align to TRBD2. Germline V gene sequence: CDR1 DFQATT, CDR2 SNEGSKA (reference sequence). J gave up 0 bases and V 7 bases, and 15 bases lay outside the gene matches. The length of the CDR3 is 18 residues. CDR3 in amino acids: CSVQRGLAGGHSTDTQYF. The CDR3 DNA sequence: TGCAGTGTCCAGAGGGGCCTAGCGGGGGGACACAGCACAGATACGCAGTATTTT.

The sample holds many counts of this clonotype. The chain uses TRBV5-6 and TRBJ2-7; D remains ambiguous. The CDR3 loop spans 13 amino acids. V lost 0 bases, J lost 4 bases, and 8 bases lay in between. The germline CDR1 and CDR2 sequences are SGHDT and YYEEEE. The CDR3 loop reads CASSLGRKYEQYF. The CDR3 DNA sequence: TGTGCCAGCAGCTTGGGCAGGAAGTACGAGCAGTACTTC.

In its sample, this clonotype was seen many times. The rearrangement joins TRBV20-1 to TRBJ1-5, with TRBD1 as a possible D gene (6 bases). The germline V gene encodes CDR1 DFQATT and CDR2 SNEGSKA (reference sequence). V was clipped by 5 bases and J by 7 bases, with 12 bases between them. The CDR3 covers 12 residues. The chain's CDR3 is CSAFRGGQPQHF. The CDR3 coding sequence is TGCAGTGCTTTCAGGGGCGGACAGCCCCAGCATTTT.

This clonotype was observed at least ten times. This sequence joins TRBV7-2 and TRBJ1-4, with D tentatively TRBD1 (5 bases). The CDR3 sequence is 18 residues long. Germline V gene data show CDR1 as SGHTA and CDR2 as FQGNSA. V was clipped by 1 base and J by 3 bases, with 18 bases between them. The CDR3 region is CASSLEQIQVYANEKLFF. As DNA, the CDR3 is TGTGCCAGCAGCTTAGAGCAAATACAGGTCTATGCTAATGAAAAACTGTTTTTT.

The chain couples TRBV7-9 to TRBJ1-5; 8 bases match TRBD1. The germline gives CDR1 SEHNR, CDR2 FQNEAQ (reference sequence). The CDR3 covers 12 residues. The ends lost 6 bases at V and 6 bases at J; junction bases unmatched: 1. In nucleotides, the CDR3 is TGTGCCAGCAGTCAGGGGGCTCAGCCCCAGCATTTT. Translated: CASSQGAQPQHF.

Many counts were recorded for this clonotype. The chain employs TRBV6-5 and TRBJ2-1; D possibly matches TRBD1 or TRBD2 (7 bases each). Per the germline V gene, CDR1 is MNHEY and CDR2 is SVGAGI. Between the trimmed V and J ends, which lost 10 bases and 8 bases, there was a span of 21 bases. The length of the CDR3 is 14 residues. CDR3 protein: CATLRGGGPYEQFF. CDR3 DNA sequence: TGTGCCACCCTCAGGGGGGGGGGGCCTTATGAGCAGTTCTTC.

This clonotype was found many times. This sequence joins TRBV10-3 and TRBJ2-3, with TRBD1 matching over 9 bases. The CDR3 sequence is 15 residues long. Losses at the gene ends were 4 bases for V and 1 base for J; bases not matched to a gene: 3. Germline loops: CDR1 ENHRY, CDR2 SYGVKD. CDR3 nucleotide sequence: TGTGCCATCAGTGCAGGGACAGGGCGCACAGATACGCAGTATTTT. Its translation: CAISAGTGRTDTQYF.

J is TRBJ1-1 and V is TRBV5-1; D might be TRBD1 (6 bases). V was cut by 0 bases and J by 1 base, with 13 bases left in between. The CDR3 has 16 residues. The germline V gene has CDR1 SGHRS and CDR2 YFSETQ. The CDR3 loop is CASSLAVGATNTEAFF. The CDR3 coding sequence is TGCGCCAGCAGCTTGGCCGTGGGGGCAACGAACACTGAAGCTTTCTTT.

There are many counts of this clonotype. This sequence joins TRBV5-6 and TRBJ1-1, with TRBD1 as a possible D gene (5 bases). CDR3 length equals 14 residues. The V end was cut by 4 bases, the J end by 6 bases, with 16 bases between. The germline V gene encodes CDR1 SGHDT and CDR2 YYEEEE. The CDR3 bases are TGTGCCAGCAGCCTAAGACCCGGGGGTCCTGAAGCTTTCTTT. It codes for CASSLRPGGPEAFF.

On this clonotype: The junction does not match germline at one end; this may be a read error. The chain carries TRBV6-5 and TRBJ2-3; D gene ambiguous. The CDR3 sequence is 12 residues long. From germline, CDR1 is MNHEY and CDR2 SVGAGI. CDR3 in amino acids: CASSSKGYTQYF. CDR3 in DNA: TGTGCCAGCAGTTCTAAGGGTTATACACAGTATTTT.

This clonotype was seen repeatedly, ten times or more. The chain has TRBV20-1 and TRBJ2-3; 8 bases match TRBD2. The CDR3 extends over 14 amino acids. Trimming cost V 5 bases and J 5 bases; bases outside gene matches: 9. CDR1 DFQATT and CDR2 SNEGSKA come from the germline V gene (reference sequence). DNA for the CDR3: TGCAGTGCTTCCGGCGGGGGGCCGAAAGATACGCAGTATTTT. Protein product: CSASGGGPKDTQYF.

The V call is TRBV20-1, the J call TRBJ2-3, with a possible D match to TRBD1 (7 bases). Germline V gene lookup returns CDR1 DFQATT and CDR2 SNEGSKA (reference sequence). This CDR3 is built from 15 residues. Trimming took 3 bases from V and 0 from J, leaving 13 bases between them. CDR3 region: CSARTTGRSTDTQYF. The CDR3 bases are TGCAGTGCTAGGACGACAGGGAGGAGCACAGATACGCAGTATTTT.

The CDR3 region has the DNA TGCGCCAGCAGCTTGGGGGGCGGAGAAAGCTCCTACGAGCAGTACTTC. Protein: CASSLGGGESSYEQYF. The V gene is TRBV5-1, the J gene TRBJ2-7; D perhaps matches TRBD1 (5 bases). CDR1 SGHRS and CDR2 YFSETQ come from the germline V gene. This CDR3 has 16 residues. V gave up 0 bases and J gave up 0 bases, with 13 bases separating them.

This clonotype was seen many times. The CDR3 is CSARDQARADTQYF. The DNA of the CDR3 is TGCAGTGCTAGAGATCAAGCGCGGGCAGATACGCAGTATTTT. This chain uses TRBV20-1 with TRBJ2-3; TRBD2 might be the D (5 bases). The V gene lost 0 bases and the J gene lost 4 bases, with 11 bases spanning the gap. The CDR3 consists of 14 residues. CDR1 DFQATT and CDR2 SNEGSKA come from the germline V gene (reference sequence).

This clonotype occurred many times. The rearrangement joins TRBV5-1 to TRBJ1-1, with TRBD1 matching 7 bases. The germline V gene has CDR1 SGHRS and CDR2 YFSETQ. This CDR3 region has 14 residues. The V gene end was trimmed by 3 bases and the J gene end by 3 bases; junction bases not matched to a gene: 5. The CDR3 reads CASSSQGGDTEAFF. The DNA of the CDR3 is TGCGCCAGCAGCTCGCAGGGGGGGGACACTGAAGCTTTCTTT.

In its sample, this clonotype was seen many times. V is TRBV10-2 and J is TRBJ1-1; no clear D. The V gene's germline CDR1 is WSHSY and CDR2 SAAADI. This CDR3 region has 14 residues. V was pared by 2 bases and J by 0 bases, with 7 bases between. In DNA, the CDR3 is TGCGCCAGCAGTGAGAGGGTGATGAACACTGAAGCTTTCTTT. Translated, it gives CASSERVMNTEAFF.

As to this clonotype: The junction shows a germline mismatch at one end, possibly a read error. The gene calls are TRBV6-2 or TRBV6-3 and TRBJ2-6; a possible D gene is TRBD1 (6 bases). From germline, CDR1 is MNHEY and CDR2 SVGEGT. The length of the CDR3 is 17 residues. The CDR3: CASSSTGTNSWANVLTF. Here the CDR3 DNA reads TGTGCCAGCAGTTCCACAGGGACAAACTCTTGGGCCAACGTCCTGACTTTC.

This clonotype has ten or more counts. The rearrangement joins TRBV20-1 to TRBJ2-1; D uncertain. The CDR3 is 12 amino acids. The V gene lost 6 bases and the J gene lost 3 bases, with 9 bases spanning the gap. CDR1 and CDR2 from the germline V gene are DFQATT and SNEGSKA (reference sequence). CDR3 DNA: TGCAGTGCGAGACACCTCTACAATGAGCAGTTCTTC. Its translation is CSARHLYNEQFF.

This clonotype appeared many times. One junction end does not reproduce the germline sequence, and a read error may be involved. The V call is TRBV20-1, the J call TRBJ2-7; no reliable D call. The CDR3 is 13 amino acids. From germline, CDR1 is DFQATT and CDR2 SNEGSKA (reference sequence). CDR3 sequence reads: CTAAYRAPYEQYF. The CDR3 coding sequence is TGCACTGCTGCCTATAGGGCCCCCTACGAGCAGTACTTC.

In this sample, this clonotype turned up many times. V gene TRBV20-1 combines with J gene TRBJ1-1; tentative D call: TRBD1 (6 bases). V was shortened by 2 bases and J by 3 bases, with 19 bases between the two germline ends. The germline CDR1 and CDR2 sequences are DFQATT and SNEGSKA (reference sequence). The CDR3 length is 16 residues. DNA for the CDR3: TGCAGTGCTAGACGGGGGACCGACAGGAGGGACACTGAAGCTTTCTTT. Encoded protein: CSARRGTDRRDTEAFF.

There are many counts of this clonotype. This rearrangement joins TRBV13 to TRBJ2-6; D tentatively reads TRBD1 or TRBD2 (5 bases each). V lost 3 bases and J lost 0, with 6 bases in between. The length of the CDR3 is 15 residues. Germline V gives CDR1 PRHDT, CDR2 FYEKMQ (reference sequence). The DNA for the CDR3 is TGTGCCAGCAGCTTGGGGGTCTCTGGGGCCAACGTCCTGACTTTC. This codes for CASSLGVSGANVLTF.

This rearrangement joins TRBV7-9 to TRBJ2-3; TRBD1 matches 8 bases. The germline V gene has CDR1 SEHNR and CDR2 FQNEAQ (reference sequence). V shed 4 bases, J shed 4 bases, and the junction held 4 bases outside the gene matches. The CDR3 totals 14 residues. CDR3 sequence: CASSSGQAPDTQYF. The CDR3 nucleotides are TGTGCCAGCAGCTCGGGACAGGCCCCAGATACGCAGTATTTT.

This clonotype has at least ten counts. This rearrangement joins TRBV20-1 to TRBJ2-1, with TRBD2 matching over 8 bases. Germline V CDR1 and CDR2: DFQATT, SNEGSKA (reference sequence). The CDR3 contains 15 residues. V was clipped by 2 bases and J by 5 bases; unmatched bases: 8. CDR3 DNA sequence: TGCAGTGCTAGATTCAAAAGCGGGGGCAACAATGAGCAGTTCTTC. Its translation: CSARFKSGGNNEQFF.

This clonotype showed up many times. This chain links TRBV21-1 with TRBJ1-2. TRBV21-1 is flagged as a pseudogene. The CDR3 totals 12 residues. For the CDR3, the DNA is TGTGCCAGCAGCAAAATGTTGAATGGCTACACCTTC. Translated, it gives CASSKMLNGYTF.